Only one count was recorded for the clone carrying this T cell receptor beta chain. Its specificity is unknown. The sample is drawn from a study of T cell responses to AZD1222 COVID-19 vaccine. Study-wide points: At study baseline, merely five or six AZD1222 recipients were seropositive.

Here immunoSEQ multiplex PCR was the method, and the copy in TCRdb shows in-frame clones only, minus some. The sample includes about 120,000 clones, under 95% of them seen just once. The clonotype was recovered from an adult who received the AZD1222 COVID-19 vaccine. The material sequenced was peripheral blood, taken 28 days after the second AZD1222 dose.

CDR3 bases: TGCGCCAGCAGCCAAGGGGGACAGGGGTTCGGAAACACCATATATTTT. This sequence encodes CASSQGGQGFGNTIYF. The chain employs TRBV4-3 and TRBJ1-3, with TRBD1 matching 10 bases. V was pared by 1 base and J by 4 bases, with 4 bases of the junction left unmatched. This CDR3 region has 16 residues. Germline loops: CDR1 LGHNA, CDR2 YSLEER.